This T cell receptor beta chain was profiled in a study of Ad26.COV2.S vaccination and SARS-CoV-2 variants. CDR1 and CDR2 (germline): SGHTA, FQGNSA. Trimming left V 2 bases short and J 0 bases short, with 13 bases between. The CDR3 contains 16 residues. Study-wide results and caveats: An underestimation of total T cell responses may have resulted from the TCR breadth and depth analyses. Recipients of vaccine and of placebo showed similar breadth of their non-spike TCR repertoires.

For this clone: Its antigen is as yet unknown.

Here immunoSEQ multiplex PCR was the method, and the copy in TCRdb shows in-frame clones only, minus some. The sample yields about 350,000 clones, roughly nine tenths seen once. Sequencing used peripheral blood, obtained after recovery from COVID-19. The chain uses TRBV7-2 and TRBJ1-1, with D possibly matching TRBD1 (5 bases). The receptor comes from a human donor who had recovered from COVID-19. CDR3 bases: TGTGCCAGCAGCTTAATGGGGGAGGAGGTGAACACTGAAGCTTTCTTT. Its translation is CASSLMGEEVNTEAFF. The full variable domain, in which reference TRBV7-2 and TRBJ1-1 provide the parts outside the CDR3, is GAGVSQSPSNKVTEKGKDVELRCDPISGHTALYWYRQSLGQGLEFLIYFQGNSAPDKSGLPSDRFSAERTGGSVSTLTIQRTQQEDSAVYLCASSLMGEEVNTEAFFGQGTRLTVV.